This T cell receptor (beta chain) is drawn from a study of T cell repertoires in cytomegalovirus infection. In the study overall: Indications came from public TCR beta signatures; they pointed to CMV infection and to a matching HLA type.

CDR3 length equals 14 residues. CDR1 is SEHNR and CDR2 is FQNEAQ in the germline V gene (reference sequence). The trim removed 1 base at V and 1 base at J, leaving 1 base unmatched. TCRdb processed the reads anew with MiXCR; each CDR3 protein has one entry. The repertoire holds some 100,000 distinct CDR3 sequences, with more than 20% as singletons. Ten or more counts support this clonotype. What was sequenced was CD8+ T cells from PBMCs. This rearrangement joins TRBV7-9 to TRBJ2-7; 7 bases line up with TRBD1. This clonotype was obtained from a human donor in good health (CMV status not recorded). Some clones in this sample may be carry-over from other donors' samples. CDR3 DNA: TGTGCCAGCAGCTTAGTACAGGGGTCCTACGAGCAGTACTTC. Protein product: CASSLVQGSYEQYF.